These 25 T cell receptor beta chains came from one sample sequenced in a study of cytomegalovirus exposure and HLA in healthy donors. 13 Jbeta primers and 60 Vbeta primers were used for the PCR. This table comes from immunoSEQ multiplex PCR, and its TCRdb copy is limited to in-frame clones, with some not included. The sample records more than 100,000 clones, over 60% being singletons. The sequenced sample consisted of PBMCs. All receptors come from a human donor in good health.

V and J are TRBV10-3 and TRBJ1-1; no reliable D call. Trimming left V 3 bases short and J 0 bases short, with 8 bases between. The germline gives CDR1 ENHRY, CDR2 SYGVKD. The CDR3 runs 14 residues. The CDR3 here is CAISEVRLNTEAFF. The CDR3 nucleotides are TGTGCCATCAGTGAAGTGCGCCTGAACACTGAAGCTTTCTTT.

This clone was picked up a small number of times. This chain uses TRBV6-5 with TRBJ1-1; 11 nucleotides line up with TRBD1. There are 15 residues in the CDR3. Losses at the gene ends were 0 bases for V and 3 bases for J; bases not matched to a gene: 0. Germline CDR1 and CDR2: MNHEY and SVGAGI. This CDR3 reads CASSYSGQGDTEAFF. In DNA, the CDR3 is TGTGCCAGCAGTTACTCGGGACAGGGGGACACTGAAGCTTTCTTT.

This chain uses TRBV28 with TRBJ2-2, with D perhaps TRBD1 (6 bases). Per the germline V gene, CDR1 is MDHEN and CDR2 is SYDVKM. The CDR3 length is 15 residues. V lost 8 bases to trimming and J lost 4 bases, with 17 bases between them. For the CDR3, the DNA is TGTGCCAGCTACGCACCGGGACAACTCACCGGGGAGCTGTTTTTT. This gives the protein CASYAPGQLTGELFF.

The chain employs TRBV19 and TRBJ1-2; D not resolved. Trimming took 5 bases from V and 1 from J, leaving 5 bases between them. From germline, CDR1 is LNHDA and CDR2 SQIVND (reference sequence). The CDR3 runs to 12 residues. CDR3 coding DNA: TGTGCCAGTAGTCGAGTTAACTATGGCTACACCTTC. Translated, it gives CASSRVNYGYTF.

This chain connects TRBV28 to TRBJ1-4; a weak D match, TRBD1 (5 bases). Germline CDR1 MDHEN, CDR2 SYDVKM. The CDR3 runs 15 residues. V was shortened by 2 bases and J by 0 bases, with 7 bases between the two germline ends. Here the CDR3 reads CASSLGGATNEKLFF. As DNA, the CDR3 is TGTGCCAGCAGTTTAGGAGGGGCAACTAATGAAAAACTGTTTTTT.

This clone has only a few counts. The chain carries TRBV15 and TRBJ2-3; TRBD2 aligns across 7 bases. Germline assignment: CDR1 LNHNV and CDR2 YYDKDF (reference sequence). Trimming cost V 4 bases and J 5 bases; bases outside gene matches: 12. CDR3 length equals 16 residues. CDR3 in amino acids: CATSTRPRGRQDTQYF. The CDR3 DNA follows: TGTGCCACCAGCACTCGTCCGCGGGGGAGGCAAGATACGCAGTATTTT.

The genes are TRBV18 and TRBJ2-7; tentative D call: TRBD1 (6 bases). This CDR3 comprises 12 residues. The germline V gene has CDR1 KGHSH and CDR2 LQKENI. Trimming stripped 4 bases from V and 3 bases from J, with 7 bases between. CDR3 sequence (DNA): TGTGCCAGCTCACGGGACATCTACGAGCAGTACTTC. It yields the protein CASSRDIYEQYF.

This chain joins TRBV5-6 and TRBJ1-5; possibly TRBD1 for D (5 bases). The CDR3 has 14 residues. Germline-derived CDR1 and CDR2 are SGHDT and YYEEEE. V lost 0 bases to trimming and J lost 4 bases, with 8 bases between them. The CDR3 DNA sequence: TGTGCCAGCAGCTTGGCGGGACTTAATCAGCCCCAGCATTTT. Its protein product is CASSLAGLNQPQHF.

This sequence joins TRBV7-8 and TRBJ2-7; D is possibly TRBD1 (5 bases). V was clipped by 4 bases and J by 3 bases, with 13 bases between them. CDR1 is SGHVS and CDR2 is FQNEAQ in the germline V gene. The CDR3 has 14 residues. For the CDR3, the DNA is TGTGCCAGCAGCTGGGCAGGGATGGGCTACGAGCAGTACTTC. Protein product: CASSWAGMGYEQYF.

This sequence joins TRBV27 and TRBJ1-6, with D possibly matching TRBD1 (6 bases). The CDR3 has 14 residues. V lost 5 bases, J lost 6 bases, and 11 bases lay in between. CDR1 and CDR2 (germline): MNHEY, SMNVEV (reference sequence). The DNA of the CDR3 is TGTGCCAGCAGTACGGACAGAATTAATTCACCCCTCCACTTT. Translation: CASSTDRINSPLHF.

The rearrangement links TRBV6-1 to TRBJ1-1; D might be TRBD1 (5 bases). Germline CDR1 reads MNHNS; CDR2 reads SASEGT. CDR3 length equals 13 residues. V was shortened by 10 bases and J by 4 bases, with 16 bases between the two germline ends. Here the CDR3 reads CATNGGKSTEAFF. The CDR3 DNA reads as TGTGCCACCAACGGGGGGAAGAGCACTGAAGCTTTCTTT.

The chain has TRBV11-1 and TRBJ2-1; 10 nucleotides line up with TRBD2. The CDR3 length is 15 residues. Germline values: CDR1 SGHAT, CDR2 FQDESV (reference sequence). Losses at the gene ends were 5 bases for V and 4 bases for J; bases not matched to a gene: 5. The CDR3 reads CASSPGTSVYNEQFF. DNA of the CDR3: TGTGCCAGCAGCCCGGGGACTAGCGTTTACAATGAGCAGTTCTTC.

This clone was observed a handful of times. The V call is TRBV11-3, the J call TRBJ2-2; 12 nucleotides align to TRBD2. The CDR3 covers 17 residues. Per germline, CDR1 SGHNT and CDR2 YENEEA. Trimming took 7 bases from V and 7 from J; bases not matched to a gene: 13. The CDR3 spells CASTHKKGTSGRGELFF. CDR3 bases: TGTGCCAGCACCCATAAGAAAGGGACTAGCGGGCGCGGGGAGCTGTTTTTT.

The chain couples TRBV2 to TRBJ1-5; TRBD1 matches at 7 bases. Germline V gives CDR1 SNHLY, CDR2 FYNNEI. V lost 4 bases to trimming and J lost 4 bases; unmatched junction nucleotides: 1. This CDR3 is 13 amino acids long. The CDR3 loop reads CASSGQGNQPQHF. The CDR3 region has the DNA TGTGCCAGCAGTGGACAGGGTAATCAGCCCCAGCATTTT.

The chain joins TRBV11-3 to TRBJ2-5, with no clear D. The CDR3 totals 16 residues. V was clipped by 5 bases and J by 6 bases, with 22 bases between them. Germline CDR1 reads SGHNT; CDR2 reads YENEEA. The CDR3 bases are TGTGCCAGCAGCCCCCAAGGCAGGCCCATCGCACAGACCCAGTACTTC. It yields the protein CASSPQGRPIAQTQYF.

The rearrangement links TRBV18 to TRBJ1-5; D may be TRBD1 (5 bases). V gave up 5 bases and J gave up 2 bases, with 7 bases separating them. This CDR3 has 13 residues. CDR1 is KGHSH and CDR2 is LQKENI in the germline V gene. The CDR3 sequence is CASSGGGNQPQHF. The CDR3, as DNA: TGTGCCAGCTCAGGAGGGGGCAATCAGCCCCAGCATTTT. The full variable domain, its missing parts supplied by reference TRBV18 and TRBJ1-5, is NAGVMQNPRHLVRRRGQEARLRCSPMKGHSHVYWYRQLPEEGLKFMVYLQKENIIDESGMPKERFSAEFPKEGPSILRIQQVVRGDSAAYFCASSGGGNQPQHFGDGTRLSIL.

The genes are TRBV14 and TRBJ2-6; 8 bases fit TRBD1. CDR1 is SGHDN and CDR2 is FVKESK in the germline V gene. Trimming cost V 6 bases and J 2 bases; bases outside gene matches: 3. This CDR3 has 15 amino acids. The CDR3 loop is CASSPGGAGANVLTF. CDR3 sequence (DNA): TGTGCCAGCAGTCCAGGGGGCGCTGGGGCCAACGTCCTGACTTTC.

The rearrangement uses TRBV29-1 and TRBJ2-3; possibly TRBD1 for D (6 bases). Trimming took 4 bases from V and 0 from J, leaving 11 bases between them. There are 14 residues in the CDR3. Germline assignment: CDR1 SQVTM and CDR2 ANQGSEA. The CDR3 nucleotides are TGCAGCGTTGGGGGGCTCCATAGCACAGATACGCAGTATTTT. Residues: CSVGGLHSTDTQYF.

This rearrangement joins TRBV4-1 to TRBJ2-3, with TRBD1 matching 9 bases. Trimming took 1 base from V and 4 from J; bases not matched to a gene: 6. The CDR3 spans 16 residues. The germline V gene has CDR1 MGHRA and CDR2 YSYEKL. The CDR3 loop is CASSQAPGQGADTQYF. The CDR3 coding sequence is TGCGCCAGCAGCCAAGCCCCGGGACAGGGCGCAGATACGCAGTATTTT.

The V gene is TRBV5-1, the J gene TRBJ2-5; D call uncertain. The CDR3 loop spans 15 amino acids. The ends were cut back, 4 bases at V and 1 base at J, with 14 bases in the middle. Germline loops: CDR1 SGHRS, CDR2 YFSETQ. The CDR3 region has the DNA TGCGCCAGCAGCCCCTCAGGCAACACCCAAGAGACCCAGTACTTC. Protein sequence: CASSPSGNTQETQYF.

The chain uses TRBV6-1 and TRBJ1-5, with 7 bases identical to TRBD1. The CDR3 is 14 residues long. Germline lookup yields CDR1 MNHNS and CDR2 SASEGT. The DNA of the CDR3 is TGTGTCGCAGGGGGAGGTGGGTTGGGTCAGCCCCAGCATTTT. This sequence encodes CVAGGGGLGQPQHF.

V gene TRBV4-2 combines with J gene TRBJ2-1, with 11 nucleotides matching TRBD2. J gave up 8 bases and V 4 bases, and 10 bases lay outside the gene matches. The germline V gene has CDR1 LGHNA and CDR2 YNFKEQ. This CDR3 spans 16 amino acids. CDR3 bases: TGTGCCAGCAGCCGGCTCGAGACTAGCGGGAATGATGAGCAGTTCTTC. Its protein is CASSRLETSGNDEQFF.

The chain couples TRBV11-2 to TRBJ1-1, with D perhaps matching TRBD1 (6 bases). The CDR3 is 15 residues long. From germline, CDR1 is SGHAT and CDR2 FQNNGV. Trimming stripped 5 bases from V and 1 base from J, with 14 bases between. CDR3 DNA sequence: TGTGCCAGCAGCGGACGACAGGCCTGGAACACTGAAGCTTTCTTT. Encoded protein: CASSGRQAWNTEAFF. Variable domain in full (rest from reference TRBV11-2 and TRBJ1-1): EAGVAQSPRYKIIEKRQSVAFWCNPISGHATLYWYQQILGQGPKLLIQFQNNGVVDDSQLPKDRFSAERLKGVDSTLKIQPAKLEDSAVYLCASSGRQAWNTEAFFGQGTRLTVV.

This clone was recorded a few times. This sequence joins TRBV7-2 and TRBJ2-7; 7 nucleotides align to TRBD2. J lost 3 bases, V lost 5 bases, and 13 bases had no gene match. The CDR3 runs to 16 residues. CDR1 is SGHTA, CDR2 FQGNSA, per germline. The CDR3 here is CASSTASGPALYEQYF. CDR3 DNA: TGTGCCAGCAGCACCGCTAGCGGACCTGCCCTCTACGAGCAGTACTTC.

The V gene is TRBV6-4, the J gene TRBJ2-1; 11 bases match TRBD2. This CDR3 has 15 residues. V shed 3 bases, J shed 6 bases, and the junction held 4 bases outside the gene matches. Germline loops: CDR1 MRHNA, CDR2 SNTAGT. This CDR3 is CASSDKTSGTNEQFF. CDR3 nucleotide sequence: TGTGCCAGCAGTGATAAGACTAGCGGGACCAATGAGCAGTTCTTC.